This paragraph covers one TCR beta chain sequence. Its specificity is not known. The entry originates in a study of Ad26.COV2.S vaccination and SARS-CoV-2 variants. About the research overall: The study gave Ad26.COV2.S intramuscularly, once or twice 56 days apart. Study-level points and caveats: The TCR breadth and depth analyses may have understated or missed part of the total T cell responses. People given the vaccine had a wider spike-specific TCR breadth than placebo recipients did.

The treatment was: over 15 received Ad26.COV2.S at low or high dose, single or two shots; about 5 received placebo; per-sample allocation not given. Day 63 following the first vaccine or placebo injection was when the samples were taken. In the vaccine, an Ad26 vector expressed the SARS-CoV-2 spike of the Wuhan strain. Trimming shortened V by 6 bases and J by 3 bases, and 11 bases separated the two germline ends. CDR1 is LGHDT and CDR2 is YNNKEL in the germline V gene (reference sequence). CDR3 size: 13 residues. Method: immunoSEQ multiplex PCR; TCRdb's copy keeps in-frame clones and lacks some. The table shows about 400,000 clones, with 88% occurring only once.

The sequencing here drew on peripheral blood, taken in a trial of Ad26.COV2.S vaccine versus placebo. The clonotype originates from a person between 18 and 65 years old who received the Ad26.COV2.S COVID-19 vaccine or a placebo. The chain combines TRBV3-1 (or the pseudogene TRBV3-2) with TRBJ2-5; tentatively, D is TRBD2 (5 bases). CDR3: CASRGRGEETQYF. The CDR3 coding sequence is TGTGCCAGCAGAGGCCGGGGAGAAGAGACCCAGTACTTC.